Reported below is one T cell receptor (beta chain). The CDR3 has 17 residues. The germline gives CDR1 SEHNR, CDR2 FQNEAQ (reference sequence). V was cut by 11 bases and J by 0 bases, with 26 bases left in between. This sample is drawn from a study of technical replicates of blood from several donors. Sequencing used immunoSEQ multiplex PCR; TCRdb keeps in-frame clones, though not all of them. The sample shows 83,000 or so clones, around nine tenths of them seen only once. This chain joins TRBV7-9 and TRBJ2-7; TRBD2 might be the D (7 bases). The source is a human donor in good health. Sequenced input: T cells isolated from PBMCs. Here the CDR3 reads CALGGEVAGAISYEQYF. As DNA, the CDR3 is TGTGCCCTGGGGGGGGAGGTGGCGGGGGCGATCTCCTACGAGCAGTACTTC.